The 29 T cell receptor beta chains given below trace back to one sample, sequenced in a study of blood T cell repertoires in COVID-19. Measured with immunoSEQ multiplex PCR; TCRdb has only the in-frame clones, and not every one. The sample includes hundreds of thousands of clones, 88% of them seen just once. Material: peripheral blood. These receptors all come from a woman in her 70s with COVID-19, enrolled during active disease.

The V gene is TRBV6-2 or TRBV6-3, the J gene TRBJ2-4, with TRBD1 matching over 9 bases. With 6 bases clipped from V and 15 bases from J, the junction kept 18 bases outside the gene matches. The germline CDR1 and CDR2 sequences are MNHEY and SVGEGT. The CDR3 runs to 15 residues. The CDR3 DNA reads as TGTGCCAGCAGCCCGGGACAGGGCCGTATTCCGTTTTGGTACTTC. Protein sequence: CASSPGQGRIPFWYF.

This chain connects TRBV10-1 to TRBJ2-1; 12 positions agree with TRBD2. This CDR3 is 15 amino acids long. CDR1 WNHNN and CDR2 SYGVQD come from the germline V gene (reference sequence). The trim removed 6 bases at V and 0 bases at J, leaving 0 bases unmatched. CDR3 DNA: TGCGCCAGCAGGACTAGCGGGAGCTCCTACAATGAGCAGTTCTTC. Its translation is CASRTSGSSYNEQFF.

The chain carries TRBV6-1 and TRBJ2-5, with D unresolved. The V gene's germline CDR1 is MNHNS and CDR2 SASEGT. This CDR3 is built from 14 residues. The V gene lost 3 bases and the J gene lost 7 bases, with 15 bases spanning the gap. CDR3 sequence (DNA): TGTGCCAGCAGTGATCCCGGAGATAGTAGGACCCAGTACTTC. Translation gives CASSDPGDSRTQYF.

The chain is built from TRBV14 and TRBJ2-1; TRBD2 matches at 11 bases. The CDR3 has 16 residues. The germline V gene encodes CDR1 SGHDN and CDR2 FVKESK. J lost 7 bases, V lost 3 bases, and 8 bases had no gene match. The CDR3 spells CASSHLAGGFINEQFF. CDR3 coding DNA: TGTGCCAGCAGCCATCTAGCGGGAGGATTCATAAATGAGCAGTTCTTC. Supplemented by reference TRBV14 and TRBJ2-1, the full variable domain reads EAGVTQFPSHSVIEKGQTVTLRCDPISGHDNLYWYRRVMGKEIKFLLHFVKESKQDESGMPNNRFLAERTGGTYSTLKVQPAELEDSGVYFCASSHLAGGFINEQFFGPGTRLTVL.

The V gene is TRBV19, the J gene TRBJ1-1, with a tentative D call TRBD1 (5 bases). This CDR3 has 15 residues. Germline CDR1 is LNHDA and CDR2 is SQIVND (reference sequence). V was shortened by 0 bases and J by 6 bases, with 14 bases between the two germline ends. The CDR3 is CASSIDHGGGAEAFF. CDR3 nucleotide sequence: TGTGCCAGTAGTATAGATCATGGGGGAGGGGCTGAAGCTTTCTTT. The full variable domain, its missing parts supplied by reference TRBV19 and TRBJ1-1, is DGGITQSPKYLFRKEGQNVTLSCEQNLNHDAMYWYRQDPGQGLRLIYYSQIVNDFQKGDIAEGYSVSREKKESFPLTVTSAQKNPTAFYLCASSIDHGGGAEAFFGQGTRLTVV.

This sequence joins TRBV28 and TRBJ1-5; TRBD1 is a possible D gene (5 bases). CDR1 MDHEN and CDR2 SYDVKM come from the germline V gene. The V end lost 2 bases, the J end lost 6 bases, and 11 bases lay between the germline ends. The CDR3 sequence is 14 residues long. The CDR3 sequence: CASSLRGFGQPQHF. CDR3 DNA sequence: TGTGCCAGCAGTTTAAGGGGTTTCGGTCAGCCCCAGCATTTT. Using reference TRBV28 and TRBJ1-5 for the parts outside the CDR3, the full variable domain is DVKVTQSSRYLVKRTGEKVFLECVQDMDHENMFWYRQDPGLGLRLIYFSYDVKMKEKGDIPEGYSVSREKKERFSLILESASTNQTSMYLCASSLRGFGQPQHFGDGTRLSIL.

The CDR3: CASKSGSTDTQYF. CDR3 DNA sequence: TGTGCCAGCAAGAGCGGGAGCACAGATACGCAGTATTTT. The chain has TRBV2 and TRBJ2-3; weak D call: TRBD2 (6 bases). In germline, CDR1 is SNHLY, CDR2 FYNNEI. Trimming removed 7 bases from V and 0 bases from J, with 8 bases in between. This CDR3 is built from 13 residues.

The chain couples TRBV3-1 (or the pseudogene TRBV3-2) to TRBJ2-7; D is possibly TRBD2 (6 bases). V dropped 4 bases and J dropped 5 bases, with 12 bases sitting between them. Per germline, CDR1 LGHDT and CDR2 YNNKEL (reference sequence). This CDR3 contains 13 residues. The CDR3 DNA is TGTGCCAGCAGCCGGATAAGGAGGGACGAGCAGTACTTC. Translation gives CASSRIRRDEQYF.

This rearrangement joins TRBV27 to TRBJ2-1; maybe TRBD2 (5 bases). V was trimmed by 9 bases and J by 9 bases, leaving 15 bases between them. The CDR3 covers 12 residues. CDR1 is MNHEY, CDR2 SMNVEV, per germline (reference sequence). This chain's CDR3 is CASRRSRVEQFF. The DNA for the CDR3 is TGTGCCAGTCGCAGGTCGAGGGTTGAGCAGTTCTTC.

The chain carries TRBV12-3 or TRBV12-4 and TRBJ2-2; D unclear. The V gene lost 8 bases and the J gene lost 7 bases, with 14 bases spanning the gap. The CDR3 is 13 residues long. CDR3 in amino acids: CASLSVFGGELFF. The CDR3, as DNA: TGTGCCAGCCTATCCGTTTTTGGCGGGGAGCTGTTTTTT.

The CDR3: CAITQGDEQYF. CDR3 nucleotides: TGTGCCATCACCCAGGGGGACGAGCAGTACTTC. V is TRBV10-3 and J is TRBJ2-7; the match to TRBD1 covers 7 bases. J was trimmed by 5 bases and V by 7 bases; bases with no gene match: 2. Germline V gene data show CDR1 as ENHRY and CDR2 as SYGVKD. CDR3 size: 11 residues.

This chain links TRBV4-3 with TRBJ2-7; 14 positions agree with TRBD2. V shed 1 base, J shed 3 bases, and the junction held 8 bases outside the gene matches. The CDR3 totals 18 residues. The germline V gene has CDR1 LGHNA and CDR2 YSLEER. The CDR3 bases are TGCGCCAGCAGCCAAGCACCGGGACTAGCGGGAGAGCACTACGAGCAGTACTTC. It is translated as CASSQAPGLAGEHYEQYF.

The chain recombines TRBV11-3 with TRBJ2-5; possibly TRBD1 for D (5 bases). The length of the CDR3 is 14 residues. Germline-derived CDR1 and CDR2 are SGHNT and YENEEA. Trimming pared 1 base from V and 2 bases from J, leaving 8 bases between. The CDR3 loop is CASSLGRQQETQYF. In DNA form, the CDR3 reads TGTGCCAGCAGCTTAGGGCGACAGCAAGAGACCCAGTACTTC. The full variable domain, rest sourced from reference TRBV11-3 and TRBJ2-5, is EAGVVQSPRYKIIEKKQPVAFWCNPISGHNTLYWYLQNLGQGPELLIRYENEEAVDDSQLPKDRFSAERLKGVDSTLKIQPAELGDSAVYLCASSLGRQQETQYFGPGTRLLVL.

This chain connects TRBV6-1 to TRBJ2-3; weak D call: TRBD1 (6 bases). Trimming removed 2 bases at V and 6 bases at J, with 18 bases between. The CDR3 is 16 amino acids. The germline V gene encodes CDR1 MNHNS and CDR2 SASEGT. The CDR3 nucleotides are TGTGCCAGCAGTGAACTTACAGGGAGTAGGGGTGATACGCAGTATTTT. Amino acids: CASSELTGSRGDTQYF.

This chain uses TRBV5-1 with TRBJ1-5; D is ambiguous. Looked up from germline, CDR1 is SGHRS and CDR2 is YFSETQ. The CDR3 has 13 amino acids. V lost 2 bases and J 5 bases, leaving 8 bases between the germline ends. CDR3: CASSFDGDQPQHF. The CDR3, as DNA: TGCGCCAGCAGCTTCGACGGGGATCAGCCCCAGCATTTT.

This clone was detected many times. CDR3 in DNA: TGTGCCAGCAGCTTATTTAGCGACAGCACAGATACGCAGTATTTT. Translating gives CASSLFSDSTDTQYF. The chain combines TRBV11-3 with TRBJ2-3; D perhaps matches TRBD2 (5 bases). There are 15 residues in the CDR3. The V gene lost 2 bases and the J gene lost 0 bases, with 9 bases spanning the gap. Germline V lookup: CDR1 SGHNT, CDR2 YENEEA.

The J gene is TRBJ1-1, the V gene TRBV21-1; the table's D call, TRBD1, was not checked against the DNA. TRBV21-1 is described as a pseudogene. This CDR3 region has 13 residues. The CDR3 sequence: CASATRGHTEAFF. DNA of the CDR3: TGTGCCAGCGCGACAAGGGGGCACACTGAAGCTTTCTTT.

The chain employs TRBV4-2 and TRBJ1-5, with TRBD1 matching 9 bases. V lost 0 bases to trimming and J lost 8 bases; unmatched junction nucleotides: 11. Per the germline V gene, CDR1 is LGHNA and CDR2 is YNFKEQ. The CDR3 contains 17 residues. CDR3 sequence reads: CASSQDTAGQGEEPQHF. The CDR3 nucleotides read TGTGCCAGCAGCCAAGATACCGCGGGACAGGGAGAGGAGCCCCAGCATTTT.

The chain employs TRBV10-3 and TRBJ1-3; a weak D match, TRBD1 (6 bases). Germline V gene sequence: CDR1 ENHRY, CDR2 SYGVKD. Trimming shortened V by 9 bases and J by 1 base, and 10 bases separated the two germline ends. This CDR3 contains 13 residues. In DNA form, the CDR3 reads TGTGCCATTACAGGGTTATCTGGAAACACCATATATTTT. Residues: CAITGLSGNTIYF.

This clone was detected only once. CDR3 bases: TGTGCCAGCAGCCCCGCAGGATTATCCTACGAGCAGTACTTC. Residues: CASSPAGLSYEQYF. This sequence joins TRBV7-9 and TRBJ2-7; D call uncertain. The germline V and J ends were trimmed by 5 bases and 1 base, with 12 bases remaining between them. The CDR3 has 14 amino acids. CDR1 is SEHNR, CDR2 FQNEAQ, per germline (reference sequence).

This clone was seen more than once but under ten times. DNA of the CDR3: TGTGCCAGCAGTTTAGGGCAGCTTAATGAAAAACTGTTTTTT. This gives the protein CASSLGQLNEKLFF. V and J are TRBV27 and TRBJ1-4; D remains ambiguous. CDR3 length: 14 residues. Germline V CDR1 and CDR2: MNHEY, SMNVEV (reference sequence). Trimming stripped 2 bases from V and 4 bases from J, with 8 bases between.

The V and J genes are TRBV7-2 and TRBJ2-7, with 9 bases aligning to TRBD1. This CDR3 region has 14 residues. CDR1 is SGHTA, CDR2 FQGNSA, per germline. V shed 4 bases and J 3 bases; nucleotides not matched to a gene: 4. CDR3: CASSSGTGYYEQYF. DNA of the CDR3: TGTGCCAGCAGCTCCGGGACAGGGTACTACGAGCAGTACTTC. The whole variable domain, remainder taken from reference TRBV7-2 and TRBJ2-7, is GAGVSQSPSNKVTEKGKDVELRCDPISGHTALYWYRQSLGQGLEFLIYFQGNSAPDKSGLPSDRFSAERTGGSVSTLTIQRTQQEDSAVYLCASSSGTGYYEQYFGPGTRLTVT.

The count of this clone is one. The chain carries TRBV7-9 and TRBJ2-1; maybe TRBD1 (5 bases). Trimming left V 2 bases short and J 0 bases short, with 8 bases between. Germline loops: CDR1 SEHNR, CDR2 FQNEAQ (reference sequence). This CDR3 has 15 amino acids. This chain's CDR3 is CASSLQGSSYNEQFF. CDR3 DNA: TGTGCCAGCAGCTTACAGGGCAGCTCCTACAATGAGCAGTTCTTC.

The V call is TRBV4-3, the J call TRBJ1-5; D ambiguous. CDR1 and CDR2 (germline): LGHNA, YSLEER. The CDR3 has 17 residues. The ends were cut back, 0 bases at V and 1 base at J, with 13 bases in the middle. The CDR3 DNA reads TGCGCCAGCAGCCAAGAGTTCTACGTTATGAGCAATCAGCCCCAGCATTTT. This encodes CASSQEFYVMSNQPQHF.

The chain links TRBV5-1 to TRBJ2-7, with 7 bases lining up with TRBD1. CDR3 length equals 13 residues. Losses at the gene ends were 4 bases for V and 4 bases for J; bases not matched to a gene: 5. Germline V gene lookup returns CDR1 SGHRS and CDR2 YFSETQ. The CDR3 DNA follows: TGCGCCAGCAGCACGGGACAGTTATACGAGCAGTACTTC. It specifies CASSTGQLYEQYF.

The chain joins TRBV28 to TRBJ1-2, with 7 bases aligning to TRBD1. V lost 4 bases, J lost 8 bases, and 7 bases stayed unmatched. Germline V lookup: CDR1 MDHEN, CDR2 SYDVKM. There are 13 residues in the CDR3. CDR3 coding DNA: TGTGCCAGCAGTTGGGGGACAGAGGGGGGCTACACCTTC. Translated, it gives CASSWGTEGGYTF.

V is TRBV12-3 or TRBV12-4 and J is TRBJ2-1; tentatively, D is TRBD2 (6 bases). V was shortened by 8 bases and J by 10 bases, with 18 bases between the two germline ends. The CDR3 runs 13 residues. CDR3 loop: CASVLQAGREQFF. CDR3 in DNA: TGTGCCAGCGTACTCCAAGCGGGTAGGGAGCAGTTCTTC.

This chain links TRBV30 with TRBJ2-3, with a possible D match to TRBD2 (6 bases). Germline assignment: CDR1 GTSNPN and CDR2 SVGIG (reference sequence). The CDR3 extends over 11 amino acids. Here the CDR3 DNA reads TGTCTCGGGAGTAGCACAGATACGCAGTATTTT. Translated: CLGSSTDTQYF.

The V gene is TRBV11-3, the J gene TRBJ2-6; D unresolved. Trimming removed 5 bases from V and 0 bases from J, with 5 bases in between. In germline, CDR1 is SGHNT, CDR2 YENEEA. CDR3 length: 14 amino acids. CDR3 nucleotides: TGTGCCAGCAGCCCTAGCTCTGGGGCCAACGTCCTGACTTTC. Translated: CASSPSSGANVLTF.